This is a list of T cell receptor beta chains from one sample in a study of control samples from healthy donors and cancer patients. Method: immunoSEQ multiplex PCR; TCRdb's copy keeps in-frame clones and lacks some. This repertoire shows hundreds of thousands of clones, roughly 90% found once; its top ten account for over 5.5%. Sequenced input: PBMCs. These receptors came from a man aged 40-55 years with head and neck cancer. Each CDR3 is given with its conserved first and last residue. Fields, in order: D gene, J gene, V gene, clone size, CDR3 DNA, CDR3 protein. D genes are given only for firm matches. Size values are once, few and many counts, or a class for expanded clones, and some rows have none.

d_call: TRBD2; j_call: TRBJ2-1; v_call: TRBV5-1; clone_size: .; cdr3_nt: TGCGCCAGCAGCTTTTCGACTAGCGGGGACTCCTACAATGAGCAGTTCTTC; cdr3_aa: CASSFSTSGDSYNEQFF
d_call: .; j_call: TRBJ2-3; v_call: TRBV15; clone_size: .; cdr3_nt: TGTGCCACCAGCAGAGTAAGGGGAGGTGGAGATACGCAGTATTTT; cdr3_aa: CATSRVRGGGDTQYF
d_call: .; j_call: TRBJ2-1; v_call: TRBV7-2; clone_size: .; cdr3_nt: TGTGCCAGCAGCCAGTGGCAGCCCGGGGCGGGACGGCAGTTCTTC; cdr3_aa: CASSQWQPGAGRQFF
d_call: .; j_call: TRBJ2-7; v_call: TRBV24-1; clone_size: once; cdr3_nt: TGTGCCACCAGTGATTCGGAATACGAGCAGTACTTC; cdr3_aa: CATSDSEYEQYF
d_call: TRBD1; j_call: TRBJ2-1; v_call: TRBV11-2; clone_size: .; cdr3_nt: TGTGCCAGCAGCTCAGGGAACAGGGGGCGGAATATTGGGCAGTTCTTC; cdr3_aa: CASSSGNRGRNIGQFF
d_call: .; j_call: TRBJ2-1; v_call: TRBV5-1; clone_size: .; cdr3_nt: TGCGCCAGCAGCAGCTCACAGGAGGGTGAGCAGTTCTTC; cdr3_aa: CASSSSQEGEQFF
d_call: TRBD1; j_call: TRBJ1-2; v_call: TRBV11-3; clone_size: .; cdr3_nt: TGTGCCAGCAGCGGGCCCGGGACAGGGTTTTTTACCTTC; cdr3_aa: CASSGPGTGFFTF
d_call: .; j_call: TRBJ1-1; v_call: TRBV5-1; clone_size: .; cdr3_nt: TGCGCCAGCAGCTTGAGCCAGGAGTACACTGAAGCTTTCTTT; cdr3_aa: CASSLSQEYTEAFF
d_call: .; j_call: TRBJ2-3; v_call: TRBV27; clone_size: .; cdr3_nt: TGTGCCAGCAGCCGGTATAAGGCGGATACGCAGTATTTT; cdr3_aa: CASSRYKADTQYF
d_call: TRBD1; j_call: TRBJ2-1; v_call: TRBV19; clone_size: .; cdr3_nt: TGTGCCAGTAGTAACAGACAGGGCCGGGGCAATGAGCAGTTCTTC; cdr3_aa: CASSNRQGRGNEQFF
d_call: .; j_call: TRBJ1-1; v_call: TRBV29-1; clone_size: .; cdr3_nt: TGCAGCGTTGAAGATTTGGCAGGGTATCACACTGAAGCTTTCTTT; cdr3_aa: CSVEDLAGYHTEAFF
d_call: TRBD1; j_call: TRBJ1-2; v_call: TRBV28; clone_size: .; cdr3_nt: TGTGCCAGCAGCCGTCCAGGGGGCTCCTACTATGGCTACACCTTC; cdr3_aa: CASSRPGGSYYGYTF
d_call: .; j_call: TRBJ1-5; v_call: TRBV7-2; clone_size: .; cdr3_nt: TGTGCCAGCAGCCTCCGGTGGGAGCCCCAGCATTTT; cdr3_aa: CASSLRWEPQHF
d_call: .; j_call: TRBJ1-1; v_call: TRBV29-1; clone_size: .; cdr3_nt: TGCAGCGTTGAAAACAAGGGACTTAACACTGAAGCTTTCTTT; cdr3_aa: CSVENKGLNTEAFF
d_call: TRBD1; j_call: TRBJ1-2; v_call: TRBV29-1; clone_size: .; cdr3_nt: TGCAGCGTTGACCCGAGGGAGGGGGCAGGGAACTTC; cdr3_aa: CSVDPREGAGNF
d_call: .; j_call: TRBJ1-4; v_call: TRBV6-6; clone_size: .; cdr3_nt: TGTGCCAGCTTCTGGGGGGGAGTTAATGAAAAACTGTTTTTT; cdr3_aa: CASFWGGVNEKLFF
d_call: .; j_call: TRBJ1-5; v_call: TRBV7-2; clone_size: .; cdr3_nt: TGTGCCAGCAGCTTCACAGGGTTTAGCAATCAGCCCCAGCATTTT; cdr3_aa: CASSFTGFSNQPQHF
d_call: .; j_call: TRBJ1-6; v_call: TRBV18; clone_size: .; cdr3_nt: TGTGCCAGCTCACCGTCTTCCAATTCACCCCTCCACTTT; cdr3_aa: CASSPSSNSPLHF
d_call: .; j_call: TRBJ1-1; v_call: TRBV4-3; clone_size: once; cdr3_nt: TGCGCCAGCAGCCAAAGGCACGGGATGGGAGAAAACACTGAAGCTTTCTTT; cdr3_aa: CASSQRHGMGENTEAFF
d_call: .; j_call: TRBJ1-5; v_call: TRBV5-6; clone_size: .; cdr3_nt: TGTGCCAGCAGCTTGGCAGGAGGGGCGAGCAATCAGCCCCAGCATTTT; cdr3_aa: CASSLAGGASNQPQHF
d_call: TRBD2; j_call: TRBJ2-5; v_call: TRBV27; clone_size: .; cdr3_nt: TGTGCCAGCAGTTCCCGACTAGCGGGAGTGGAAGAGACCCAGTACTTC; cdr3_aa: CASSSRLAGVEETQYF
d_call: .; j_call: TRBJ2-7; v_call: TRBV5-5; clone_size: .; cdr3_nt: TGTGCCAGCAGCTTGCCCTCCTACGAGCAGTACTTC; cdr3_aa: CASSLPSYEQYF
d_call: TRBD2; j_call: TRBJ2-2; v_call: TRBV11-2; clone_size: .; cdr3_nt: TGTGCCAGCAGCGTTCTAGCGGGGGGCACCGGGGAGCTGTTTTTT; cdr3_aa: CASSVLAGGTGELFF
d_call: .; j_call: TRBJ2-7; v_call: TRBV6-5; clone_size: .; cdr3_nt: TGTGCCAGCAGTCGGAGTTCCTTCTACGAGCAGTACTTC; cdr3_aa: CASSRSSFYEQYF
d_call: .; j_call: TRBJ1-1; v_call: TRBV3-1/TRBV3-2; clone_size: .; cdr3_nt: TGTGCCAGCAGCCACGCTCAAGGCCCCGGTCGGAACACTGAAGCTTTCTTT; cdr3_aa: CASSHAQGPGRNTEAFF
d_call: .; j_call: TRBJ2-7; v_call: TRBV28; clone_size: .; cdr3_nt: TGTGCCAGCAGTTTGGCACAAGCCTACGAGCAGTACTTC; cdr3_aa: CASSLAQAYEQYF
d_call: .; j_call: TRBJ1-6; v_call: TRBV4-3; clone_size: .; cdr3_nt: TGCGCCAGCAGCCAAGGTATTAAACAGGTTGGCTATAATTCACCCCTCCACTTT; cdr3_aa: CASSQGIKQVGYNSPLHF
d_call: TRBD1; j_call: TRBJ1-1; v_call: TRBV14; clone_size: .; cdr3_nt: TGTGCCAGCAGCCAAGATTACAGGGGCCGGTGGACTGAAGCTTTCTTT; cdr3_aa: CASSQDYRGRWTEAFF
d_call: .; j_call: TRBJ1-1; v_call: TRBV5-1; clone_size: .; cdr3_nt: TGCGCCAGCAGCTTAATTTCGGGAGAGGCTGAAGCTTTCTTT; cdr3_aa: CASSLISGEAEAFF
d_call: .; j_call: TRBJ1-6; v_call: TRBV7-2; clone_size: once; cdr3_nt: TGTGCCAGCATCAACGCGAGCCCTTACGCAAGCTCCTATAATTCACCCCTCCACTTT; cdr3_aa: CASINASPYASSYNSPLHF
d_call: .; j_call: TRBJ1-1; v_call: TRBV29-1; clone_size: .; cdr3_nt: TGCAGCGTCCGAGGAGTTTTGAACACTGAAGCTTTCTTT; cdr3_aa: CSVRGVLNTEAFF
d_call: TRBD2; j_call: TRBJ2-3; v_call: TRBV4-2; clone_size: .; cdr3_nt: TGTGCCAGCAGCCAAGAGTTGGGTCAGCGGGGGGGCGTAGATACGCAGTATTTT; cdr3_aa: CASSQELGQRGGVDTQYF
d_call: TRBD1; j_call: TRBJ1-1; v_call: TRBV7-3; clone_size: .; cdr3_nt: TGTGCCAGCAGCTTACTGGGACAGGGTCACACTGAAGCTTTCTTT; cdr3_aa: CASSLLGQGHTEAFF
d_call: .; j_call: TRBJ1-2; v_call: TRBV2; clone_size: .; cdr3_nt: TGTGCCAGCAGTGCCGGGAACTATGGCTACACCTTC; cdr3_aa: CASSAGNYGYTF
d_call: .; j_call: TRBJ1-1; v_call: TRBV10-3; clone_size: .; cdr3_nt: TGTGCCATCAGCCAACTTACAGGGATCAACACTGAAGCTTTCTTT; cdr3_aa: CAISQLTGINTEAFF
d_call: .; j_call: TRBJ2-3; v_call: TRBV10-2; clone_size: .; cdr3_nt: TGCGCCAGCAGTGAGATGGCTTACCAAGATACGCAGTATTTT; cdr3_aa: CASSEMAYQDTQYF
d_call: TRBD1; j_call: TRBJ2-7; v_call: TRBV13; clone_size: .; cdr3_nt: TGTGCCAGCAGCTTCCGGGACAGTCAACACGAGCAGTACTTC; cdr3_aa: CASSFRDSQHEQYF
d_call: TRBD1; j_call: TRBJ1-6; v_call: TRBV28; clone_size: .; cdr3_nt: TGTGCCAGCATCGTTGACAGGGGGAATTCACCCCTCCACTTT; cdr3_aa: CASIVDRGNSPLHF
d_call: .; j_call: TRBJ2-2; v_call: TRBV30; clone_size: once; cdr3_nt: TGTGCCTGGAGTGTAATTGATTCGAACACCGGGGAGCTGTTTTTT; cdr3_aa: CAWSVIDSNTGELFF
d_call: TRBD1; j_call: TRBJ2-5; v_call: TRBV5-1; clone_size: .; cdr3_nt: TGCGCCAGCAGCTTGCAAACCGTCGGCAGGGGGGAGACCCAGTACTTC; cdr3_aa: CASSLQTVGRGETQYF
d_call: .; j_call: TRBJ2-2; v_call: TRBV11-3; clone_size: .; cdr3_nt: TGTGCCAGCAGCTTAGATCGGGGCCTTTCCTCGGGCACCGGGGAGCTGTTTTTT; cdr3_aa: CASSLDRGLSSGTGELFF
d_call: .; j_call: TRBJ1-2; v_call: TRBV27; clone_size: .; cdr3_nt: TGTGCCAGCAGTACAGGGAACTATGGCTACACCTTC; cdr3_aa: CASSTGNYGYTF
d_call: .; j_call: TRBJ2-7; v_call: TRBV3-1/TRBV3-2; clone_size: .; cdr3_nt: TGTGCCAGCAGCCAAGATATGGAGCAGTACTTC; cdr3_aa: CASSQDMEQYF
d_call: TRBD1; j_call: TRBJ1-1; v_call: TRBV11-2; clone_size: .; cdr3_nt: TGTGCCAGCAGCTTAAACCAGGGGGTAGCTGAAGCTTTCTTT; cdr3_aa: CASSLNQGVAEAFF
d_call: .; j_call: TRBJ2-1; v_call: TRBV9; clone_size: .; cdr3_nt: TGTGCCAGCAGCGTAGACGGGGGAGGCTACAATGAGCAGTTCTTC; cdr3_aa: CASSVDGGGYNEQFF
d_call: TRBD1; j_call: TRBJ2-7; v_call: TRBV10-1; clone_size: .; cdr3_nt: TGCGCCAGCAGCCCCGGTGGACAGGGCTACGAGCAGTACTTC; cdr3_aa: CASSPGGQGYEQYF
d_call: .; j_call: TRBJ1-1; v_call: TRBV6-5; clone_size: .; cdr3_nt: TGTGCCAGCCAATTACTACAGGGGAACACTGAAGCTTTCTTT; cdr3_aa: CASQLLQGNTEAFF
d_call: .; j_call: TRBJ2-1; v_call: TRBV27; clone_size: .; cdr3_nt: TGTGCCAGCACCCACAGGACTGGCGGGAATGAGCAGTTCTTC; cdr3_aa: CASTHRTGGNEQFF
d_call: TRBD2; j_call: TRBJ2-5; v_call: TRBV6-2/TRBV6-3; clone_size: .; cdr3_nt: TGTGCCAGCAGTTACTCGGGAGCGGGGGGGGTCCAAGAGACCCAGTACTTC; cdr3_aa: CASSYSGAGGVQETQYF
d_call: .; j_call: TRBJ2-2; v_call: TRBV19; clone_size: .; cdr3_nt: TGTGCCAGTAGTATATCTTCGGGGCCCCCCCCCGGGGAGCTGTTTTTT; cdr3_aa: CASSISSGPPPGELFF
d_call: .; j_call: TRBJ2-7; v_call: TRBV12-3/TRBV12-4; clone_size: .; cdr3_nt: TGTGCCAGCAGTTTAAGGGACCCCTACGAGCAGTACTTC; cdr3_aa: CASSLRDPYEQYF
d_call: .; j_call: TRBJ1-3; v_call: TRBV10-3; clone_size: .; cdr3_nt: TGTGCCATCAGCCTACAGTCGACGTCGGGAAACACCATATATTTT; cdr3_aa: CAISLQSTSGNTIYF
d_call: .; j_call: TRBJ2-2; v_call: TRBV2; clone_size: .; cdr3_nt: TGTGCCAGCTGCAGGGCGCGGTTCACCGGGGAGCTGTTTTTT; cdr3_aa: CASCRARFTGELFF
d_call: TRBD2; j_call: TRBJ2-1; v_call: TRBV6-1; clone_size: .; cdr3_nt: TGTGCCAGCAGTGAGTGGCGGGAGGCTTCCTACAATGAGCAGTTCTTC; cdr3_aa: CASSEWREASYNEQFF